Listed below are T cell receptor beta chains from one sample, sequenced in a study of cytomegalovirus exposure and HLA in healthy donors. Libraries were prepared by immunoSEQ multiplex PCR; TCRdb keeps only in-frame clonotypes and omits some of them. The sample lists about 160,000 clones; about 85% were seen once. The source material was PBMCs. The receptors were sampled from a man younger than 30 in good health and CMV-seropositive. Both conserved end residues are part of each CDR3. D genes are given only for firm matches. Clone size is not always given. Where it is, it says once, few, many or a class for expanded clones.

size	V	length	J	D	DNA	CDR3
-	TRBV5-6	16	TRBJ1-1	TRBD1	TGTGCCAGCAGCTTGTTAGGGACAGGGGGCAACACTGAAGCTTTCTTT	CASSLLGTGGNTEAFF
-	TRBV5-1	15	TRBJ2-7	TRBD1	TGCGCCAGCAGCTTGACGGGGACAGGCCCCTACGAGCAGTACTTC	CASSLTGTGPYEQYF
-	TRBV4-3	16	TRBJ2-3	-	TGCGCCAGCAGCCAAGAAGGCAGGGGGAGGACAGATACGCAGTATTTT	CASSQEGRGRTDTQYF
-	TRBV4-3	18	TRBJ1-6	TRBD1	TGCGCCAGCAGCCAAGGGACAGGGTCGGGCTCCTATAATTCACCCCTCCACTTT	CASSQGTGSGSYNSPLHF
-	TRBV5-1	13	TRBJ1-3	-	TGCGCCAGCAGCTCCGGGGCTGGAAACACCATATATTTT	CASSSGAGNTIYF
-	TRBV29-1	14	TRBJ2-3	TRBD1	TGCAGCGTTGGGATACAGGGGGCGATAGATACGCAGTATTTT	CSVGIQGAIDTQYF
-	TRBV5-4	14	TRBJ1-6	-	TGTGCCAGCAGCTTGGCGCGGTATAATTCACCCCTCCACTTT	CASSLARYNSPLHF
-	TRBV2	12	TRBJ1-4	-	TGTGCCAGCAGTGAAGAGGGGCAAAAACTGTTTTTT	CASSEEGQKLFF
-	TRBV7-9	13	TRBJ2-7	TRBD1	TGTGCCAGCAGCTTGACAGGGGCCTACGAGCAGTACTTC	CASSLTGAYEQYF
once	TRBV7-2	14	TRBJ2-7	TRBD1	TGTGCCAGCAGCCCGGACAGGAGCTCCTACGAGCAGTACTTC	CASSPDRSSYEQYF
-	TRBV7-8	19	TRBJ1-5	-	TGTGCCAGCAGCTTAGGGCGGGGTATAGGGTCAGTGGGCAATCAGCCCCAGCATTTT	CASSLGRGIGSVGNQPQHF
-	TRBV9	14	TRBJ2-3	-	TGTGCCAGCAGCGTAGATCATCCCACAGATACGCAGTATTTT	CASSVDHPTDTQYF
-	TRBV7-8	16	TRBJ2-2	-	TGTGCCAGCAGCTTAATGGCCAGGGCGGACACCGGGGAGCTGTTTTTT	CASSLMARADTGELFF
-	TRBV7-9	16	TRBJ2-1	TRBD2	TGTGCCAGCAGCTTGCTAGCGGGCGCCGCCTACAATGAGCAGTTCTTC	CASSLLAGAAYNEQFF
-	TRBV9	14	TRBJ1-3	-	TGTGCCAGCAGCGTAGGTCGTTCCGGAAACACCATATATTTT	CASSVGRSGNTIYF
few	TRBV11-2	13	TRBJ1-1	TRBD1	TGTGCCAGCAGCTTATACAGGGGCACTGAAGCTTTCTTT	CASSLYRGTEAFF
once	TRBV27	15	TRBJ2-2	TRBD1	TGTGCCAGCAGTTCCACGACAGGGTTTGGCGGGGAGCTGTTTTTT	CASSSTTGFGGELFF
-	TRBV5-6	15	TRBJ2-1	TRBD1	TGTGCCAGCAGCCCAGGACAGGGGCTATACAATGAGCAGTTCTTC	CASSPGQGLYNEQFF
-	TRBV5-1	16	TRBJ2-5	TRBD2	TGCGCCAGCAGCAAGGCTAGCGGGGGGACTCAAGAGACCCAGTACTTC	CASSKASGGTQETQYF
-	TRBV5-4	15	TRBJ2-7	TRBD2	TGTGCCAGCAGCTTTGGCGGGGGAGGTTACGACGGGCAGTACTTC	CASSFGGGGYDGQYF
-	TRBV6-5	15	TRBJ2-7	TRBD2	TGTGCCAGCAGCCCTGGACTAGCGGGGGGGTACGAGCAGTACTTC	CASSPGLAGGYEQYF
once	TRBV2	15	TRBJ1-5	-	TGTGCCAGCAGTTCTGAGAGGGCCTACAATCAGCCCCAGCATTTT	CASSSERAYNQPQHF